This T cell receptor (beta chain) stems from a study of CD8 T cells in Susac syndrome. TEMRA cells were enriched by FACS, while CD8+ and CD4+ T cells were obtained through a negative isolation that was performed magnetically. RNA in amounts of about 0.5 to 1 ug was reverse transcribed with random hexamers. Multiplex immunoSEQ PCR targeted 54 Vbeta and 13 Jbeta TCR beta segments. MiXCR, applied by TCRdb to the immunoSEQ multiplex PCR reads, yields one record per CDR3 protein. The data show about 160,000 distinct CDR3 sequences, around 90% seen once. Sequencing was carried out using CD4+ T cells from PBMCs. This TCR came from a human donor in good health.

The CDR3 DNA is TGTGCCAGCAGCTTGGCAGGGGGGAGGGAGACCCAGTACTTC. It yields the protein CASSLAGGRETQYF. V gene TRBV5-4 combines with J gene TRBJ2-5; weak D call: TRBD1 (7 bases). V lost 0 bases and J 5 bases, leaving 11 bases between the germline ends. The germline CDR1 and CDR2 sequences are SGHNT and YYREEE (reference sequence). There are 14 residues in the CDR3.